The next 29 T cell receptor beta chains were all read from a single sample in a study of T-cell memory formation after mild COVID-19. TCRdb re-called the 5' RACE reads through MiXCR, storing one row per CDR3 protein. This repertoire shows 550,000 to 600,000 distinct CDR3 sequences, 17% found once; its top ten account for roughly 7.8%. Input material: PBMCs or a T cell subset sorted from them (not recorded which). The receptor source for this set is an adult woman who had mild COVID-19 (a few samples of this study predate the infection). Cell type and time point are not known.

This clonotype has only a few counts. The rearrangement links TRBV29-1 to TRBJ2-3; D uncertain. The V gene lost 5 bases and the J gene lost 1 base, with 13 bases spanning the gap. This CDR3 has 14 amino acids. Germline V gives CDR1 SQVTM, CDR2 ANQGSEA. The CDR3 region has the DNA TGCAGCGTTCGGCGCGAGTGGGGCACAGATACGCAGTATTTT. Its protein product is CSVRREWGTDTQYF.

The chain combines TRBV5-1 with TRBJ2-7, with 7 nucleotides matching TRBD1. There are 14 residues in the CDR3. Germline V CDR1 and CDR2: SGHRS, YFSETQ. V lost 4 bases and J lost 6; bases outside the gene matches: 10. DNA for the CDR3: TGCGCCAGCAGCCCCCGGGACAGAATGGGCGAGCAGTACTTC. Translation: CASSPRDRMGEQYF.

The chain recombines TRBV7-2 with TRBJ2-2; D is perhaps TRBD1 or TRBD2 (6 bases each). CDR3 length equals 15 residues. The V gene's germline CDR1 is SGHTA and CDR2 FQGNSA. V was pared by 4 bases and J by 5 bases, with 14 bases between. The CDR3 spells CASSSPEGVTGELFF. DNA for the CDR3: TGTGCCAGCAGCTCCCCGGAGGGGGTGACCGGGGAGCTGTTTTTT.

This clonotype came up a few times. In DNA form, the CDR3 reads TGCGCCAGCAGCTTTACTAGCGGGAGTAGAAATGAGCAGTTCTTC. Encoded protein: CASSFTSGSRNEQFF. The chain joins TRBV5-1 to TRBJ2-1; TRBD2 matches 11 bases. The CDR3 totals 15 residues. Germline loops: CDR1 SGHRS, CDR2 YFSETQ. J lost 7 bases, V lost 2 bases, and 5 bases had no gene match.

The CDR3 bases are TGTGCCACCAGTGACCGGGGACCGAGGGGGGAGACCCAGTACTTC. Protein sequence: CATSDRGPRGETQYF. The V call is TRBV24-1, the J call TRBJ2-5; D is possibly TRBD1 (6 bases). There are 15 residues in the CDR3. Germline CDR1 KGHDR, CDR2 SFDVKD. Trimming pared 4 bases from V and 5 bases from J, leaving 16 bases between.

The chain carries TRBV19 and TRBJ2-7; either TRBD1 or TRBD2 may fit D (5 bases each). V shed 2 bases and J shed 2 bases, with 10 bases lying between them. The CDR3 contains 14 residues. Germline values: CDR1 LNHDA, CDR2 SQIVND (reference sequence). The CDR3 region has the DNA TGTGCCAGTAGTATAATGCAGGGAGCCTACGAGCAGTACTTC. As protein: CASSIMQGAYEQYF.

This clonotype has a handful of counts. V gene TRBV12-3 or TRBV12-4 combines with J gene TRBJ1-1; D gene ambiguous. The germline V and J ends were trimmed by 1 base and 11 bases, with 14 bases remaining between them. CDR3 length equals 13 residues. Here the CDR3 reads CASSLVVWTRAFF. For the CDR3, the DNA is TGTGCCAGCAGTTTAGTAGTGTGGACGAGGGCTTTCTTT.

This clonotype was counted a few times. As DNA, the CDR3 is TGCGCCAGCAGCTTGGGTCAAACGTCCTACAATGAGCAGTTCTTC. Amino acids: CASSLGQTSYNEQFF. The gene calls are TRBV5-1 and TRBJ2-1; no firm D call. Deletions cut 0 bases from V and 1 base from J, with 8 bases between. Per germline, CDR1 SGHRS and CDR2 YFSETQ. This CDR3 contains 15 residues.

The rearrangement joins TRBV9 to TRBJ2-2, with TRBD2 as a possible D gene (5 bases). This CDR3 is built from 15 residues. The germline gives CDR1 SGDLS, CDR2 YYNGEE. V lost 4 bases, J lost 6 bases, and 16 bases lay in between. The CDR3 coding sequence is TGTGCCAGCAGCCTCGCCGGGGTAGAGGCCGGGGAGCTGTTTTTT. It encodes CASSLAGVEAGELFF.

This clonotype was recorded many times. This chain uses TRBV9 with TRBJ2-7, with 7 nucleotides matching TRBD2. CDR1 and CDR2 from the germline V gene are SGDLS and YYNGEE. The CDR3 extends over 13 amino acids. After removal of 2 bases from V and 7 bases from J, the junction contained 6 bases not matched to a gene. CDR3 in DNA: TGTGCCAGCAGCGTCGGGGGGTCGGGTGAGCAGTACTTC. Protein: CASSVGGSGEQYF.

The rearrangement uses TRBV7-2 and TRBJ2-5; 14 bases fit TRBD2. Trimming cost V 4 bases and J 2 bases; bases outside gene matches: 6. CDR1 is SGHTA, CDR2 FQGNSA, per germline. This CDR3 is built from 17 residues. CDR3 DNA sequence: TGTGCCAGCAGCTCGGGGACTAGCGGGAGATATCAAGAGACCCAGTACTTC. It is translated as CASSSGTSGRYQETQYF. Drawing the rest from reference TRBV7-2 and TRBJ2-5, the complete variable domain is GAGVSQSPSNKVTEKGKDVELRCDPISGHTALYWYRQSLGQGLEFLIYFQGNSAPDKSGLPSDRFSAERTGGSVSTLTIQRTQQEDSAVYLCASSSGTSGRYQETQYFGPGTRLLVL.

This rearrangement joins TRBV18 to TRBJ1-6; TRBD1 might be the D (5 bases). The CDR3 length is 15 residues. CDR1 is KGHSH, CDR2 LQKENI, per germline. Trimming stripped 3 bases from V and 10 bases from J, with 16 bases between. The CDR3 reads CASSPGGDGLSPLHF. The CDR3 DNA reads as TGTGCCAGCTCACCGGGCGGGGACGGACTATCACCCCTCCACTTT.

The rearrangement links TRBV7-2 to TRBJ2-7, with 12 positions matching TRBD2. Germline CDR1 and CDR2: SGHTA and FQGNSA. This CDR3 comprises 17 residues. J gave up 5 bases and V 2 bases, and 10 bases lay outside the gene matches. CDR3 coding DNA: TGTGCCAGCAGCTTAACTCCCCTAGCGGGGGGGAGGCACGAGCAGTACTTC. Its protein is CASSLTPLAGGRHEQYF.

This clonotype turned up a few times. J is TRBJ2-1 and V is TRBV9; the match to TRBD1 covers 8 bases. Looked up from germline, CDR1 is SGDLS and CDR2 is YYNGEE. V lost 5 bases, J lost 0 bases, and 4 bases stayed unmatched. CDR3 length: 15 amino acids. The CDR3: CASRQGVDSYNEQFF. DNA for the CDR3: TGTGCCAGCAGACAGGGGGTGGACTCCTACAATGAGCAGTTCTTC. Drawing the rest from reference TRBV9 and TRBJ2-1, the complete variable domain is DSGVTQTPKHLITATGQRVTLRCSPRSGDLSVYWYQQSLDQGLQFLIQYYNGEERAKGNILERFSAQQFPDLHSELNLSSLELGDSALYFCASRQGVDSYNEQFFGPGTRLTVL.

This clonotype has just a few counts. The rearrangement joins TRBV7-9 to TRBJ2-7; D might be TRBD1 (6 bases). The V gene's germline CDR1 is SEHNR and CDR2 FQNEAQ (reference sequence). The CDR3 extends over 15 amino acids. Trimming took off 5 bases at V and 2 bases at J, with 16 bases between the two ends. CDR3 sequence reads: CASSHPQGRTYEQYF. CDR3 DNA sequence: TGTGCCAGCAGCCACCCCCAGGGGAGAACCTACGAGCAGTACTTC.

In its sample, this clonotype was seen a few times. The chain is built from TRBV6-1 and TRBJ1-5, with a weak D call TRBD1 (6 bases). CDR3 length: 14 amino acids. Looked up from germline, CDR1 is MNHNS and CDR2 is SASEGT. Trimming removed 2 bases from V and 6 bases from J, with 11 bases in between. The CDR3 DNA reads TGTGCCAGCAGTGAAACAGGGACTGTTCAGCCCCAGCATTTT. The encoded protein is CASSETGTVQPQHF.

This clonotype was seen at least ten times. The genes are TRBV12-3 or TRBV12-4 and TRBJ2-7, with a weak D call TRBD1 (7 bases). Trimming stripped 1 base from V and 3 bases from J, with 16 bases between. The CDR3 is 16 amino acids. CDR3 nucleotides: TGTGCCAGCAGTTTAGGACAGGGTTGGCGGGACTACGAGCAGTACTTC. The encoded protein is CASSLGQGWRDYEQYF.

CDR3 nucleotides: TGCGCCAGCAGCCAAGATTCGGCAAGGGGGGAAGAGACCCAGTACTTC. Residues: CASSQDSARGEETQYF. This rearrangement joins TRBV4-1 to TRBJ2-5; TRBD1 or TRBD2 may be the D gene (6 bases each). Germline CDR1 is MGHRA and CDR2 is YSYEKL. Deletions cut 0 bases from V and 3 bases from J, with 14 bases between. The CDR3 length is 16 residues.

This clonotype was picked up a small number of times. J is TRBJ1-1 and V is TRBV5-1; TRBD1 agrees at 7 bases. In germline, CDR1 is SGHRS, CDR2 YFSETQ. The CDR3 totals 15 residues. V was pared by 3 bases and J by 4 bases, with 9 bases of the junction left unmatched. CDR3 loop: CASSSKTGFGTEAFF. DNA for the CDR3: TGCGCCAGCAGCTCAAAGACAGGGTTTGGCACTGAAGCTTTCTTT.

This sequence joins TRBV12-3 or TRBV12-4 and TRBJ1-2; unclear D gene. This CDR3 is 12 amino acids long. V was pared by 3 bases and J by 6 bases, with 8 bases between. The CDR3 loop is CASSFGADGYTF. The DNA of the CDR3 is TGTGCCAGCAGTTTCGGTGCGGATGGCTACACCTTC.

The V call is TRBV9, the J call TRBJ2-7; D possibly corresponds to TRBD2 (5 bases). V lost 1 base, J lost 2 bases, and 10 bases lay in between. The CDR3 is made up of 14 amino acids. The V gene's germline CDR1 is SGDLS and CDR2 YYNGEE. CDR3 loop: CASSVNGITYEQYF. CDR3 sequence (DNA): TGTGCCAGCAGCGTAAACGGGATAACCTACGAGCAGTACTTC.

This sequence joins TRBV7-9 and TRBJ2-7; TRBD1 is a possible D gene (6 bases). Trimming pared 6 bases from V and 0 bases from J, leaving 12 bases between. In germline, CDR1 is SEHNR, CDR2 FQNEAQ (reference sequence). There are 14 residues in the CDR3. In nucleotides, the CDR3 is TGTGCCAGCAGGAGGTCAGGGGCCTCCTACGAGCAGTACTTC. Translation: CASRRSGASYEQYF.

This clonotype counts as large (0.1 to 1%). The chain uses TRBV12-3 or TRBV12-4 and TRBJ2-7; possible D gene TRBD1, 5 bases. CDR3 length: 13 residues. The V end was cut by 1 base, the J end by 2 bases, with 6 bases between. CDR3 nucleotides: TGTGCCAGCAGTTTAGTGGACACCTACGAGCAGTACTTC. Its translation is CASSLVDTYEQYF.

The chain recombines TRBV12-3 or TRBV12-4 with TRBJ1-2; a weak D match, TRBD1 (5 bases). This CDR3 has 14 residues. V lost 5 bases and J lost 3, with 13 bases in between. CDR3 sequence reads: CASSPADRYYGYTF. The CDR3 DNA sequence: TGTGCCAGCAGTCCCGCCGACAGATACTATGGCTACACCTTC.

The genes are TRBV30 and TRBJ1-2, with D perhaps TRBD1 (6 bases). The CDR3 consists of 13 residues. Germline V gene lookup returns CDR1 GTSNPN and CDR2 SVGIG (reference sequence). V lost 2 bases, J lost 6 bases, and 13 bases lay in between. The CDR3 loop is CAWSSRRQDGYTF. In DNA form, the CDR3 reads TGTGCCTGGAGTAGTAGGCGACAGGATGGCTACACCTTC.

The CDR3 region has the DNA TGTGCCAGCAGCGTCGAGGGACTAGCGGGCAATGAGCAGTTCTTC. This encodes CASSVEGLAGNEQFF. V is TRBV6-2 or TRBV6-3 and J is TRBJ2-1; 12 bases align to TRBD2. Per the germline V gene, CDR1 is MNHEY and CDR2 is SVGEGT. The CDR3 length is 15 residues. Trimming took 6 bases from V and 6 from J; bases not matched to a gene: 6.

This clonotype was counted between two and nine times. The CDR3 protein is CASTRTANTEAFF. DNA of the CDR3: TGTGCCAGCACTAGGACAGCGAACACTGAAGCTTTCTTT. The chain recombines TRBV19 with TRBJ1-1; possibly TRBD1 for D (6 bases). With 9 bases removed from V and 1 base from J, the gap between germline ends came to 12 bases. The CDR3 has 13 amino acids. Per germline, CDR1 LNHDA and CDR2 SQIVND (reference sequence).

This clonotype was counted between two and nine times. This sequence joins TRBV7-9 and TRBJ1-1, with 8 bases fitting TRBD1. This CDR3 comprises 21 residues. Unmatched junction bases numbered 28, after V lost 6 bases and J lost 4 bases. Germline assignment: CDR1 SEHNR and CDR2 FQNEAQ (reference sequence). In nucleotides, the CDR3 is TGTGCCAGCAGTTTTCGGACAGGGAAGATGAGCTCCCGGGGAGTGGGCACTGAAGCTTTCTTT. The encoded protein is CASSFRTGKMSSRGVGTEAFF.

The chain uses TRBV28 and TRBJ2-7, with D possibly TRBD2 on 5 matching bases. The CDR3 consists of 13 residues. The V gene's germline CDR1 is MDHEN and CDR2 SYDVKM. V lost 5 bases and J lost 3, with 11 bases in between. CDR3 nucleotides: TGTGCCAGCAGTCCCGGGATAGGCTACGAGCAGTACTTC. It codes for CASSPGIGYEQYF. Full variable domain (missing parts from reference TRBV28 and TRBJ2-7): DVKVTQSSRYLVKRTGEKVFLECVQDMDHENMFWYRQDPGLGLRLIYFSYDVKMKEKGDIPEGYSVSREKKERFSLILESASTNQTSMYLCASSPGIGYEQYFGPGTRLTVT.